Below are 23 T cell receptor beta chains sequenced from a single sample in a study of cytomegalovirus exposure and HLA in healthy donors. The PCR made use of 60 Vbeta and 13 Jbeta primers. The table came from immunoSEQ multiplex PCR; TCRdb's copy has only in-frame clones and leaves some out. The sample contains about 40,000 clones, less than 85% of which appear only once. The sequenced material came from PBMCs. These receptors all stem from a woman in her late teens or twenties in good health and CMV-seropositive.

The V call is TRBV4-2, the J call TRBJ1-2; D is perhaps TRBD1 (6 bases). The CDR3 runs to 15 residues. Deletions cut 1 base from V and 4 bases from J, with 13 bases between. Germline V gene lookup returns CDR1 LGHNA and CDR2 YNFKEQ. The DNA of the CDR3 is TGTGCCAGCAGCCAAGGATTTCAGGGGACCTATGGCTACACCTTC. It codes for CASSQGFQGTYGYTF.

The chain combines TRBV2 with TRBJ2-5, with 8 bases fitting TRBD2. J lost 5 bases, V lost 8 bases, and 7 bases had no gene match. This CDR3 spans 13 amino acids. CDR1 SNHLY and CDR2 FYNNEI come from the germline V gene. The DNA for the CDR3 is TGTGCCAGCTCAGCGGGGGTATTCGAGACCCAGTACTTC. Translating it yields CASSAGVFETQYF.

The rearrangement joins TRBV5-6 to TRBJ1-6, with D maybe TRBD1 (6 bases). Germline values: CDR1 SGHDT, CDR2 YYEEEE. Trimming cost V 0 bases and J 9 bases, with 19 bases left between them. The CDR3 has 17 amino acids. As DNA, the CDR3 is TGTGCCAGCAGCTTGGGCCGGTCCGGGACATCCGGTTCACCCCTCCACTTT. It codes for CASSLGRSGTSGSPLHF.

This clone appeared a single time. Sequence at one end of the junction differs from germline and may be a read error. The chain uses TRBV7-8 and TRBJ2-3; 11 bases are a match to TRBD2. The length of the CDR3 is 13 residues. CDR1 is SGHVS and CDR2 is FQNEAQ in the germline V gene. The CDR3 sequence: CASSLGLAGGWAF. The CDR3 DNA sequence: TGTGCCAGCAGCTTAGGATTAGCGGGAGGGTGGGCTTTT.

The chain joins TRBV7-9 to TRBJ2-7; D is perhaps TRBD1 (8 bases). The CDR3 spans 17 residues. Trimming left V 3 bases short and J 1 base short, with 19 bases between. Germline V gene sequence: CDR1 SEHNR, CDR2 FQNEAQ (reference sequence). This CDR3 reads CASSFNGRTGPSYEQYF. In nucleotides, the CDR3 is TGTGCCAGCAGCTTTAACGGGAGGACAGGGCCATCCTACGAGCAGTACTTC. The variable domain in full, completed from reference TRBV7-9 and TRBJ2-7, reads DTGVSQNPRHKITKRGQNVTFRCDPISEHNRLYWYRQTLGQGPEFLTYFQNEAQLEKSRLLSDRFSAERPKGSFSTLEIQRTEQGDSAMYLCASSFNGRTGPSYEQYFGPGTRLTVT.

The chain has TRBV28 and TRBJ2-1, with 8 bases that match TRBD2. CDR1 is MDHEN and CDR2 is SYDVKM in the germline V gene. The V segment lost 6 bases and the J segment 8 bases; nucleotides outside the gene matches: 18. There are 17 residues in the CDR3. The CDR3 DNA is TGTGCCAGCAGCCCATACGAGCGGGAGAGTATCGGCGATGAGCAGTTCTTC. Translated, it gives CASSPYERESIGDEQFF. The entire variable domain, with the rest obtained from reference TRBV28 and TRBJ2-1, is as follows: DVKVTQSSRYLVKRTGEKVFLECVQDMDHENMFWYRQDPGLGLRLIYFSYDVKMKEKGDIPEGYSVSREKKERFSLILESASTNQTSMYLCASSPYERESIGDEQFFGPGTRLTVL.

The CDR3 protein is CASSREPSGGDEQFF. The CDR3 DNA reads as TGTGCCAGCAGCCGGGAACCTAGCGGGGGGGACGAGCAGTTCTTC. The rearrangement uses TRBV11-1 and TRBJ2-1; 12 nucleotides match TRBD2. The CDR3 runs to 15 residues. Germline assignment: CDR1 SGHAT and CDR2 FQDESV (reference sequence). After removal of 5 bases from V and 10 bases from J, the junction contained 9 bases not matched to a gene.

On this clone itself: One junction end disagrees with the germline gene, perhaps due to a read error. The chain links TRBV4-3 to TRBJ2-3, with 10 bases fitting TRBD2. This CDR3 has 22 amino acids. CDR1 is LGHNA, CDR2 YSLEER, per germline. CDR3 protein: CASNQDDWRQGRIGLAEEGQYF. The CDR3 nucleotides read TGCGCCAGCAACCAAGATGATTGGAGACAGGGGCGTATTGGACTAGCGGAAGAGGGGCAGTATTTT.

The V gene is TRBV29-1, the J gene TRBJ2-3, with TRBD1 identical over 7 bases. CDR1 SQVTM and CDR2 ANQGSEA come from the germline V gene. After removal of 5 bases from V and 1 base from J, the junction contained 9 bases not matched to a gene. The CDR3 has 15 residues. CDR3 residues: CSVKTRGLGTDTQYF. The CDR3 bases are TGCAGCGTTAAAACCAGGGGGTTGGGCACAGATACGCAGTATTTT.

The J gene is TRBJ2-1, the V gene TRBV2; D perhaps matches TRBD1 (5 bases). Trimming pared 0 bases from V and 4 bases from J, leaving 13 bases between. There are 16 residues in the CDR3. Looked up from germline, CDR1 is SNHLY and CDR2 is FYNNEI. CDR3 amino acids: CASSEAQGARYNEQFF. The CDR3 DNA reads TGTGCCAGCAGTGAAGCGCAAGGGGCCCGATACAATGAGCAGTTCTTC. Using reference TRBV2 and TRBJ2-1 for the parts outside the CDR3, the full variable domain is EPEVTQTPSHQVTQMGQEVILRCVPISNHLYFYWYRQILGQKVEFLVSFYNNEISEKSEIFDDQFSVERPDGSNFTLKIRSTKLEDSAMYFCASSEAQGARYNEQFFGPGTRLTVL.

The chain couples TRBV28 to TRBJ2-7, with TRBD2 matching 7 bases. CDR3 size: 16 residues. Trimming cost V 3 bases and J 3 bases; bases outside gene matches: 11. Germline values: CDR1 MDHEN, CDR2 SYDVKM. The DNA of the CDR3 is TGTGCCAGCAGTTTGGGGGGGAGAGGGCACAACTACGAGCAGTACTTC. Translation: CASSLGGRGHNYEQYF.

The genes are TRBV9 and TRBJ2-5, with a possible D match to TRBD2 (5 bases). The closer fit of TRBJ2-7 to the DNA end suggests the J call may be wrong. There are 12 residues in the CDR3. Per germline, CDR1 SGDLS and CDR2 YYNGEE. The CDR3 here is CASSPGVGEQYF. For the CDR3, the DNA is TGTGCCAGCAGCCCCGGGGTGGGCGAGCAGTACTTC.

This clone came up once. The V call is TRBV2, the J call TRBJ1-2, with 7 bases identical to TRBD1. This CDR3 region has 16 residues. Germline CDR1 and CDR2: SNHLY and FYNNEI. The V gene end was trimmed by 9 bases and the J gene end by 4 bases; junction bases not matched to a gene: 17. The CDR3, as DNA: TGTGCCAGTTTTGGGGATATATGGACAGGCATCTATGGCTACACCTTC. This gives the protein CASFGDIWTGIYGYTF.

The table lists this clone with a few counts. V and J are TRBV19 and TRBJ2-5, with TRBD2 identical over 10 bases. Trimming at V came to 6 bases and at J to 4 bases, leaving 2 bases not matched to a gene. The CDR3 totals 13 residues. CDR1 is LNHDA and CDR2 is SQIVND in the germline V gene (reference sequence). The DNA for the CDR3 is TGTGCCAGTAGACGACTAGCGGGAGAGACCCAGTACTTC. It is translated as CASRRLAGETQYF.

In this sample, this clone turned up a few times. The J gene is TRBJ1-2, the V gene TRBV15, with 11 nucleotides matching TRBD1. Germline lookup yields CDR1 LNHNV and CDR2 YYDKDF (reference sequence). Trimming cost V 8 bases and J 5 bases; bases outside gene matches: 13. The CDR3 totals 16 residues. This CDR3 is CATFGIGQGAEYGYTF. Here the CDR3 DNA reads TGTGCCACCTTTGGCATCGGACAGGGGGCGGAATATGGCTACACCTTC.

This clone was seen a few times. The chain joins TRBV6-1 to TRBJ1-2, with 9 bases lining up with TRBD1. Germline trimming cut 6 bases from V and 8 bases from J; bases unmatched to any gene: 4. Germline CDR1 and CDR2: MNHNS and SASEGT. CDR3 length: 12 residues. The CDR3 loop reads CASRRTGAGYTF. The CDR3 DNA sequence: TGTGCCAGCAGAAGGACAGGGGCCGGCTACACCTTC.

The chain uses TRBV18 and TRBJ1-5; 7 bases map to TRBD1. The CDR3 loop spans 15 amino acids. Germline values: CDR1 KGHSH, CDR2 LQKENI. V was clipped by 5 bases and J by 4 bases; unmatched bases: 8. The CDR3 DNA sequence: TGTGCCAGCTCAATGGACAGGCAACCGAATCAGCCCCAGCATTTT. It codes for CASSMDRQPNQPQHF.

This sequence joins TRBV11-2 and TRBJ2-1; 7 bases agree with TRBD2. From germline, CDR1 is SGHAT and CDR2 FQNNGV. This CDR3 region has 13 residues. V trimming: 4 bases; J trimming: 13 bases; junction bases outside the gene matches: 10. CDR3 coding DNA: TGTGCCAGCAGCTCCGGACTAGTCAGCTTACAGTTCTTC. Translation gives CASSSGLVSLQFF.

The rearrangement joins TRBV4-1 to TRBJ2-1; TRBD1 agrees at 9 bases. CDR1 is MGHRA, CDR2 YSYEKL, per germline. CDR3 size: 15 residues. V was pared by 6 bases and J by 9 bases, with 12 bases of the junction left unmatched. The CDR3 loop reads CASRLAGQGSFEQFF. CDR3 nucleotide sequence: TGCGCCAGCAGGCTCGCCGGACAGGGGTCGTTTGAGCAGTTCTTC.

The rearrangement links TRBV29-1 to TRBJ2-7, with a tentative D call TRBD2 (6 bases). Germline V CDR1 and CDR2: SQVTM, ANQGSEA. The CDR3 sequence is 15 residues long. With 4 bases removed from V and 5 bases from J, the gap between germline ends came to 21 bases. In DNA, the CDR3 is TGCAGCGTTGTGGATACAGGAGGGGTGGGAGACGAGCAGTACTTC. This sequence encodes CSVVDTGGVGDEQYF.

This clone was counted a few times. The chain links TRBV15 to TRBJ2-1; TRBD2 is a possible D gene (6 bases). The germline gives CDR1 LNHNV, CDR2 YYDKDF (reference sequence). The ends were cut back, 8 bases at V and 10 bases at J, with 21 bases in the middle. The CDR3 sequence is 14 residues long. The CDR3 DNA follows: TGTGCCACCGGGACCGGGGGTTCCAGTGTCGAGCAGTTCTTC. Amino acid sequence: CATGTGGSSVEQFF.

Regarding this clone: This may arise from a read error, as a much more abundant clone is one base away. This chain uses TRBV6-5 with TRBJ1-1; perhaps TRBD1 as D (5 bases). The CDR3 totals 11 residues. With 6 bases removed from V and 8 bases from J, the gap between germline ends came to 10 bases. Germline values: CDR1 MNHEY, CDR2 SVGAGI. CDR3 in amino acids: CASSPGVEAFF. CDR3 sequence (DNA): TGTGCCAGCAGCCCGGGGGTGGAAGCTTTCTTT.

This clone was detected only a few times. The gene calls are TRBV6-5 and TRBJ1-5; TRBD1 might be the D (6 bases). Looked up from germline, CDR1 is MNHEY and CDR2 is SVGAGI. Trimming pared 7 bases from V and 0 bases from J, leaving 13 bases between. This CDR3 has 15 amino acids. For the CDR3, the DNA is TGTGCCAGCAAGTTGTACAGGGATAGCAATCAGCCCCAGCATTTT. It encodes CASKLYRDSNQPQHF.